This TCR beta chain stems from a study of blood T cell repertoires in COVID-19 (dated by TCRdb to 2018 to 2021). Concerning the study at large: Samples covering the acute and convalescent phases of COVID-19 were provided by collaborators in the United States, Italy and Spain. Where available, HLA class I and class II types were taken from metadata supplied by the sample provider and were not determined by assay-based typing. The repertoires were made available in a free public database intended to serve as a resource for research on the immune response to SARS-CoV-2. The prospective study material was composed of cDNA or gDNA derived from T cells, B-cell-depleted T cells, or PBMCs. The dataset comprised deeply sampled blood TCRbeta repertoires from subjects exposed to, actively infected with, or recovered from COVID-19. The sample metadata nearly always contained a de-identified subject ID, COVID-19 status, age in years and sex. Samples came from the ongoing ImmuneRACE study (first 160 participants) plus 1,254 subjects from 6 global collaborators. The full study reports these points: Clinical and demographic metadata were provided uncurated, with the amount varying by source and participant.

The immunoSEQ Assay, a bias-controlled multiplex PCR, was used to amplify TCRbeta CDR3 regions from genomic DNA. The original methods were these. The number of nucleated cells in each sample was estimated by amplification of reference gene primers within the assay. To quantify the absolute abundance of each unique TCRbeta CDR3 rearrangement, sequence reads were collapsed and filtered. For each sample, productive Simpson clonality was calculated as the square root of Simpson's diversity index across productive rearrangements. The table was pulled from immuneACCESS by TCRdb, which kept in-frame rearrangements only. Such tables lose some clones; where checked, under half of the loss comes from unresolved V genes, and the rest has no known cause. V and J calls and clone size follow that table, whereas D and trimming were derived from the DNA. Present in this sample are some 530,000 clones, about 88% of which were seen just once. The ten largest account for 6.5% to 8.5% of the sample.

The germline V gene gives CDR1 as SNHLY and CDR2 as FYNNEI. Trimming leaves V shorter by 6 bases and J shorter by 7 bases, with the junction holding 8 bases beyond the gene matches. The CDR3 measures 15 amino acids from cysteine to phenylalanine. CDR3 DNA is the only sequence kept; it has 45 bases, read in frame from the first base. Notes on this clone: Its antigen is currently not known. Base qualities are not at hand, and no much larger clone is one base apart.

Participants in the prospective study were aged about 18 to 100 years, lived in about two dozen United States geographic areas, and enrolled through a virtual design. To assign participants to cohorts, the prospective study relied on clinical history that participants themselves reported in a screening survey and a study questionnaire. Recovered participants in ImmuneRACE Cohort 3 were defined as having two consecutive negative NP/OP PCR tests, clearance from a healthcare professional, or resolution of symptoms. Each participant in the prospective study had whole blood, serum and a nasopharyngeal or oropharyngeal swab collected by mobile phlebotomists. Additional blood draws and questionnaires over an approximately two-month period could optionally be provided by prospective study participants. Prospective study blood samples were shipped either frozen or at room temperature before DNA extraction.

The receptor chain draws on TRBV2 and TRBJ2-7; 14 central bases correspond to TRBD2. Sequenced material: PBMCs or T cells enriched from blood (not recorded which). The TCR originated in a woman between 55 and 75 years old who had recovered from COVID-19. CDR3 reads: CASRPGLAGAGEQYF. The nucleotide sequence reads as follows: TGTGCCAGCAGACCGGGACTAGCGGGGGCGGGGGAGCAGTACTTC.